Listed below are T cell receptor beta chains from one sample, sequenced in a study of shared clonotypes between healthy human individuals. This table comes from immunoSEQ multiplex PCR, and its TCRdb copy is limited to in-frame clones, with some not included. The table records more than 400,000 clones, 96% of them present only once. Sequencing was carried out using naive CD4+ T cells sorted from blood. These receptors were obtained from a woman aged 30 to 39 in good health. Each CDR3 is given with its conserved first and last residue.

CASSEAGTGIFGAPNEKLFF,20,TRBJ1-4,TRBV2
CSARAPLGQYF,11,TRBJ2-5,TRBV20-1
CASSLGRGQVGPKRYGYTF,19,TRBJ1-2,TRBV7-9
CSAQRGAEETQYF,13,TRBJ2-5,TRBV29-1
CASREGGQGGNIQYF,15,TRBJ2-4,TRBV28
CASSVDRGSGETQYF,15,TRBJ2-5,TRBV19
CASSYSVGSSGYEQYF,16,TRBJ2-7,TRBV6-6
CASSEEFGFEISYEQYF,17,TRBJ2-7,TRBV10-1
CASSLAVNSGNTDTQYF,17,TRBJ2-3,TRBV7-2
CASSTPGAVPLHF,13,TRBJ1-6,TRBV28
CASSKGLGGTQYF,13,TRBJ2-5,TRBV11-2
CASDGQSTDTQYF,13,TRBJ2-3,TRBV28
CASSTRVQGKKNNQPQHF,18,TRBJ1-5,TRBV19
CASSFWDRDGYTF,13,TRBJ1-2,TRBV5-6
CSGTTYTDTQYF,12,TRBJ2-3,TRBV29-1
CASSLGGGQETQYF,14,TRBJ2-5,TRBV7-2
CASSAGQPYTEAFF,14,TRBJ1-1,TRBV5-1
CASIPTSGRNTGELFF,16,TRBJ2-2,TRBV7-8
CASSLGTGRADTQYF,15,TRBJ2-3,TRBV6-6
CASSPPSGAQETQYF,15,TRBJ2-5,TRBV5-1
CASSSGLPNNEQFF,14,TRBJ2-1,TRBV5-1
CASSSFNNEQFF,12,TRBJ2-1,TRBV19
CASSEHQGIYNEQFF,15,TRBJ2-1,TRBV6-1
CASSGGVGGANVLTF,15,TRBJ2-6,TRBV19
CASSFRGPDQPQHF,14,TRBJ1-5,TRBV7-2
CASSLIPGSSTDTQYF,16,TRBJ2-3,TRBV5-1
CASSSYDRARGPQHF,15,TRBJ1-5,TRBV5-8
CASSGTMVRLGYNEQFF,17,TRBJ2-1,TRBV5-1
CASSLGGGPTNYGYTF,16,TRBJ1-2,TRBV5-1
CSAGTGFYEQYF,12,TRBJ2-7,TRBV29-1
CASSKPQGLPYEQYF,15,TRBJ2-7,TRBV21-1
CASSWGQGSTDTQYF,15,TRBJ2-3,TRBV11-3
CASSSLAGPRETQYF,15,TRBJ2-5,TRBV5-1
CASSLGRDIKEAFF,14,TRBJ1-1,TRBV11-2
CASSDRAGTSTDTQYF,16,TRBJ2-3,TRBV5-1
CASSLIKPNQPQHF,14,TRBJ1-5,TRBV28
CAISAGTSLTEQFF,14,TRBJ2-1,TRBV10-3
CSVEVSRSNQPQHF,14,TRBJ1-5,TRBV29-1
CASSVGVAGTTGELFF,16,TRBJ2-2,TRBV9
CASSYTSGRDTQYF,14,TRBJ2-3,TRBV2
CASSIAGRRLHF,12,TRBJ1-6,TRBV19
CAGSTSGANVLTF,13,TRBJ2-6,TRBV2
CASSLAGGGSGELFF,15,TRBJ2-2,TRBV5-1
CASSRLSGSSYNEQFF,16,TRBJ2-1,TRBV7-3
CASSLWAGNQPQHF,14,TRBJ1-5,TRBV28
CASSPQTSYNEQFF,14,TRBJ2-1,TRBV6-4
CASSHPIHEQFF,12,TRBJ2-1,TRBV4-1
CASSLISGKFYEQYF,15,TRBJ2-7,TRBV7-2
CASSPKRVPNTEAFF,15,TRBJ1-1,TRBV7-7
CASRREGRGSYEQYF,15,TRBJ2-7,TRBV6-5
CASSLGYEQYF,11,TRBJ2-7,TRBV5-1
CASSQGPLDAVPSNTGELFF,20,TRBJ2-2,TRBV4-1
CASSWAGGPQHF,12,TRBJ1-5,TRBV5-8
CASSTGFYGYTF,12,TRBJ1-2,TRBV6-5
CASSLGRQGSQETQYF,16,TRBJ2-5,TRBV5-1
CASYGREGSYEQYF,14,.,TRBV28
CASNAGERTGELFF,14,TRBJ2-2,TRBV5-1